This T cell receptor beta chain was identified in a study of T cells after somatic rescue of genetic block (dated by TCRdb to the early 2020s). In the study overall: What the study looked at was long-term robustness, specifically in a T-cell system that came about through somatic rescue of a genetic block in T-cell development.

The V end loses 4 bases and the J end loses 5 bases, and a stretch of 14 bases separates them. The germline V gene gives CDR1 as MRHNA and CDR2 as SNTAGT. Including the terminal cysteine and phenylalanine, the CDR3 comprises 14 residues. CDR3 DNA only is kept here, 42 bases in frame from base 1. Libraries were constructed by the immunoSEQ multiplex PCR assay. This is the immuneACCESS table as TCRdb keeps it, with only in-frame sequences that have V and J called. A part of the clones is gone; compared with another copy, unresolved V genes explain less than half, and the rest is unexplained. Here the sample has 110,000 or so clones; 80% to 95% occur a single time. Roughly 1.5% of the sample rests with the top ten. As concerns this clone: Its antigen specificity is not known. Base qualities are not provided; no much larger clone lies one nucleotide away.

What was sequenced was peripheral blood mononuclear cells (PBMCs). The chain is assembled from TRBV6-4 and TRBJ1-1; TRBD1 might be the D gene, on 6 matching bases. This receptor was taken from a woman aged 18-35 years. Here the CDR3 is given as CASSGGLEGTEAFF. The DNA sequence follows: TGTGCCAGCAGTGGGGGGCTCGAGGGAACTGAAGCTTTCTTT.